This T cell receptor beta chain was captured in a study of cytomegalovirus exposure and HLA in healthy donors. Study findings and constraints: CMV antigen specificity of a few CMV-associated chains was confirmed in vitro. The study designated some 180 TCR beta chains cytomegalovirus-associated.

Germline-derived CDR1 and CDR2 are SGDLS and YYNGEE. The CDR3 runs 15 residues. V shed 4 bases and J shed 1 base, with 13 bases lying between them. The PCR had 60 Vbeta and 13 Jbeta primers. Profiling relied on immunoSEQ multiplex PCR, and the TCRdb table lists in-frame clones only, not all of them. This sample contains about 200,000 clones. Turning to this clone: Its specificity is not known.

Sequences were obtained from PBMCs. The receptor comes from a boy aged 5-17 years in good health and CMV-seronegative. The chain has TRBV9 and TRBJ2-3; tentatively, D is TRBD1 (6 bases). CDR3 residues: CASSPRGRGTDTQYF. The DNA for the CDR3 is TGTGCCAGCAGCCCAAGGGGGAGAGGCACAGATACGCAGTATTTT.